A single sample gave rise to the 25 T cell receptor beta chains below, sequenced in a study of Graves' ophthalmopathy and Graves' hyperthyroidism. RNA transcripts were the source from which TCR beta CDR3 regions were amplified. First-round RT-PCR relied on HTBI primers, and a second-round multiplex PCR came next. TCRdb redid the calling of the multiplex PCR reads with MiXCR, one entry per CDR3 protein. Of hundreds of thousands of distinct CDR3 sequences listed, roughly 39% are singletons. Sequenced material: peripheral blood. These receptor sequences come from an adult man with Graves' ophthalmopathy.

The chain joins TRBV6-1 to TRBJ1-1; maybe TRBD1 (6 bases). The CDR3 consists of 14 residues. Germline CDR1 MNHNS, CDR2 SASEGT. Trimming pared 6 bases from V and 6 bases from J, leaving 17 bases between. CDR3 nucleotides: TGTGCCAGCAGGGACCAGGGGTGGACGTCTGAAGCTTTCTTT. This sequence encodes CASRDQGWTSEAFF.

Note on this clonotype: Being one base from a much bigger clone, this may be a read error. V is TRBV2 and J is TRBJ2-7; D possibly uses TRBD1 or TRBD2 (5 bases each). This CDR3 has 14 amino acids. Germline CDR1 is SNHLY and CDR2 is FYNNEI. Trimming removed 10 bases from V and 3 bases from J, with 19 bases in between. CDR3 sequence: CATSRGHILYEQYF. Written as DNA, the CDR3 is TGTGCCACCTCCCGGGGCCACATCCTCTACGAGCAGTACTTC.

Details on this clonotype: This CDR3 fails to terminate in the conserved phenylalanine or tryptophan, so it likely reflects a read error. CDR3: CSARKTGDLYEQYC. The CDR3 DNA is TGCAGTGCTAGAAAGACAGGGGACTTGTACGAGCAGTACTGC. The chain has TRBV20-1 and TRBJ2-7, with TRBD1 identical over 8 bases. The length of the CDR3 is 14 residues. Germline CDR1 and CDR2: DFQATT and SNEGSKA (reference sequence). V lost 2 bases and J lost 4; bases outside the gene matches: 7.

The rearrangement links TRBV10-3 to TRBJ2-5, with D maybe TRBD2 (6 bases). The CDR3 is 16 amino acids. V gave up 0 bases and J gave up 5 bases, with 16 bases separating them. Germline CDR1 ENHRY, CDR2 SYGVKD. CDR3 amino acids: CAISESVGGMVETQYF. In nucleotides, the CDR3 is TGTGCCATCAGTGAGTCGGTCGGGGGTATGGTGGAGACCCAGTACTTC.

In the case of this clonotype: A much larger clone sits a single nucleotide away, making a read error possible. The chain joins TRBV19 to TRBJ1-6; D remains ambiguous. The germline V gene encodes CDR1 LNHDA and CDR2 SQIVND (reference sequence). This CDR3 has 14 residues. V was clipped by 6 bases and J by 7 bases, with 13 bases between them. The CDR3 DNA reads TGTGCCAGTAGAGAAAGGACGGAAAATTCACCCCTCCACTTT. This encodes CASRERTENSPLHF.

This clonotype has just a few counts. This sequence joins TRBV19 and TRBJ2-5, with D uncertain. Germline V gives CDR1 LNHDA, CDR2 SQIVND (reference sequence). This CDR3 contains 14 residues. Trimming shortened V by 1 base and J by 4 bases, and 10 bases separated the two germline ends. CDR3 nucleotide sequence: TGTGCCAGTAGTATAGCTACCCAGTCAGAGACCCAGTACTTC. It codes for CASSIATQSETQYF.

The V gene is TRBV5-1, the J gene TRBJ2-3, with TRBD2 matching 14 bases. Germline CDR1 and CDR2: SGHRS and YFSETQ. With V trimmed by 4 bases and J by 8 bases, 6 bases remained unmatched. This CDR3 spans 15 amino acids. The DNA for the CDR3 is TGCGCCAGCAGCCCGACTAGCGGGAGGGCCGGTACGCAGTATTTT. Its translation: CASSPTSGRAGTQYF.

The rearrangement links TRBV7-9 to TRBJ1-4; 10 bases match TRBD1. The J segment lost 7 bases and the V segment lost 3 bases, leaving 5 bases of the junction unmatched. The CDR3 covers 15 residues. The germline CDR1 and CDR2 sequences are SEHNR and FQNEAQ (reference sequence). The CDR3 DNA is TGTGCCAGCAGCTTGGACAGGGGGTCTTTTGAAAAACTGTTTTTT. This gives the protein CASSLDRGSFEKLFF.

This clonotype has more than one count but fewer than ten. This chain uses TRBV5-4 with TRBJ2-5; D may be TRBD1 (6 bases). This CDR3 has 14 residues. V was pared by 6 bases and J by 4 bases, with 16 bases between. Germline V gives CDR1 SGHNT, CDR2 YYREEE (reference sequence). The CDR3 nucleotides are TGTGCCAGCACCCCGGAGGACAGACCAGAGACCCAGTACTTC. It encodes CASTPEDRPETQYF.

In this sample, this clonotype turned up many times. The CDR3 sequence is CASSQEAGARSTEAFF. The CDR3 DNA is TGCGCCAGCAGCCAAGAGGCGGGGGCTCGGAGCACTGAAGCTTTCTTT. J is TRBJ1-1 and V is TRBV4-1, with D perhaps TRBD1 (6 bases). Trimming took 0 bases from V and 4 from J, leaving 15 bases between them. Germline values: CDR1 MGHRA, CDR2 YSYEKL. CDR3 length: 16 residues.

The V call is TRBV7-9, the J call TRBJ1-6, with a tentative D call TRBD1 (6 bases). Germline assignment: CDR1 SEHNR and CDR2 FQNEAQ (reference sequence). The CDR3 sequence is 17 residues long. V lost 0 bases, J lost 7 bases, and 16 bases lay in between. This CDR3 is CASSLATAGAGNSPLHF. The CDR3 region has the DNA TGTGCCAGCAGCTTAGCGACCGCAGGGGCGGGAAATTCACCCCTCCACTTT.

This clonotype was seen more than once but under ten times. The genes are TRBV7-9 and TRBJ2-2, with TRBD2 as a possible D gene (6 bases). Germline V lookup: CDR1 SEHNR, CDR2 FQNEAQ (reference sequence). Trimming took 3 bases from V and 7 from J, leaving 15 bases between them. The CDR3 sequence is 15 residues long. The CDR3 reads CASSFKTSFGGELFF. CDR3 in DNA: TGTGCCAGCAGCTTTAAGACTAGTTTCGGCGGGGAGCTGTTTTTT.

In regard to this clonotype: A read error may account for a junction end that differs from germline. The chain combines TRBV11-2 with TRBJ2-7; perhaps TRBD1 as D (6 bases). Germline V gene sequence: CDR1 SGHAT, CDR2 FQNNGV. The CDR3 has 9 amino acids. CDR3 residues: CASRRGQSF. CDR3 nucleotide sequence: TGTGCCAGCAGACGTGGACAGTCCTTC.

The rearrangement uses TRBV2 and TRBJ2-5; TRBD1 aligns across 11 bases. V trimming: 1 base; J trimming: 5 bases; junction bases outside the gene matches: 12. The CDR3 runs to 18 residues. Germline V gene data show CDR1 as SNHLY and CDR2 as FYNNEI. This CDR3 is CASSEETPTGTGGETQYF. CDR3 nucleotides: TGTGCCAGCAGTGAAGAAACTCCTACCGGGACAGGGGGGGAGACCCAGTACTTC.

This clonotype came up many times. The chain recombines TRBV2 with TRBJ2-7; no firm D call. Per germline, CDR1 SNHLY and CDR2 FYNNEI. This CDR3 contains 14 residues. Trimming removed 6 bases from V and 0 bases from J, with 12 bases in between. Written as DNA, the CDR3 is TGTGCCAGCAGCCGGCAAACGAACTCCTACGAGCAGTACTTC. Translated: CASSRQTNSYEQYF. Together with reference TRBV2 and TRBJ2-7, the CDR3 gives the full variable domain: EPEVTQTPSHQVTQMGQEVILRCVPISNHLYFYWYRQILGQKVEFLVSFYNNEISEKSEIFDDQFSVERPDGSNFTLKIRSTKLEDSAMYFCASSRQTNSYEQYFGPGTRLTVT.

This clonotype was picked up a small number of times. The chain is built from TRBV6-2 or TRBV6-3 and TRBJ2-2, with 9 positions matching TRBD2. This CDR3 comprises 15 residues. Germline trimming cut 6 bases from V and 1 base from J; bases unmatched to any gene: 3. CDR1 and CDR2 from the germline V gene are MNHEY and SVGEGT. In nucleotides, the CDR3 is TGTGCCAGCAGCGTTAGCGGGGGGAACACCGGGGAGCTGTTTTTT. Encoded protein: CASSVSGGNTGELFF.

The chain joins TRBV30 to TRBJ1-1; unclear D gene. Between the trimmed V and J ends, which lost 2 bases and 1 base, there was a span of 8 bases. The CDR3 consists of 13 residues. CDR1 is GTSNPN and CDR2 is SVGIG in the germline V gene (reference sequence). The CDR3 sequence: CAWSLTQNTEAFF. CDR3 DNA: TGTGCCTGGAGTCTGACACAGAACACTGAAGCTTTCTTT.

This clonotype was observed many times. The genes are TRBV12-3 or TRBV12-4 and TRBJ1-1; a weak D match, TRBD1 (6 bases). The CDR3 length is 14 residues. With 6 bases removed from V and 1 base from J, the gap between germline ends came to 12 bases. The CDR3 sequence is CASSEPTGNTEAFF. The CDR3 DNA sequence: TGTGCCAGCAGCGAACCGACAGGGAACACTGAAGCTTTCTTT.

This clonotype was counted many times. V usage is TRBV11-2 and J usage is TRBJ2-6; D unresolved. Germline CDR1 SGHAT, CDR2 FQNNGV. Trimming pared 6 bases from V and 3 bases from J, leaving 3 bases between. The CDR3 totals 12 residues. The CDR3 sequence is CASSNGANVLTF. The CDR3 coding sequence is TGTGCCAGCAGTAATGGGGCCAACGTCCTGACTTTC.

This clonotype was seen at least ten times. The CDR3 protein is CAASGTGNGYTF. DNA of the CDR3: TGTGCCGCATCCGGGACAGGGAATGGCTACACCTTC. The chain employs TRBV10-3 and TRBJ1-2; 9 bases align to TRBD1. V dropped 11 bases and J dropped 6; count of bases not matched to a gene: 7. CDR3 length: 12 amino acids. Per the germline V gene, CDR1 is ENHRY and CDR2 is SYGVKD.

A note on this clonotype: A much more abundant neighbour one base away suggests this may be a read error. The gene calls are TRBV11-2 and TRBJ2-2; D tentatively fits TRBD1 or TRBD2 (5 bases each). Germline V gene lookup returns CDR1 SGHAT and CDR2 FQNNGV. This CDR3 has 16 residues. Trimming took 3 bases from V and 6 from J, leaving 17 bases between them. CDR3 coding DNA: TGTGCCAGCAGCTTCGGGACCCCAGCCACCGCCGGGGAGCTGTTTTTT. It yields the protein CASSFGTPATAGELFF.

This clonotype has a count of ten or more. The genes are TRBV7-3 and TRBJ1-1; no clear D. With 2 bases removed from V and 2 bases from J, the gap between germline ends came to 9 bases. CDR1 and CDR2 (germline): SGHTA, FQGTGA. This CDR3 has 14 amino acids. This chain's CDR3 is CASSLAGQNTEAFF. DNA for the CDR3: TGTGCCAGCAGCTTAGCAGGCCAAAACACTGAAGCTTTCTTT. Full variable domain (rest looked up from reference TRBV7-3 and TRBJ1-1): GAGVSQTPSNKVTEKGKYVELRCDPISGHTALYWYRQSLGQGPEFLIYFQGTGAADDSGLPNDRFFAVRPEGSVSTLKIQRTERGDSAVYLCASSLAGQNTEAFFGQGTRLTVV.

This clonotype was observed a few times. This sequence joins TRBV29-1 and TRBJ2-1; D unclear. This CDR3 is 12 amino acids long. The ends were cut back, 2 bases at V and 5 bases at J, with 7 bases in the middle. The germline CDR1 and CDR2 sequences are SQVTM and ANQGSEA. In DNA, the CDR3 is TGCAGCGTTGAATGGCGAGACAATGAGCAGTTCTTC. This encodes CSVEWRDNEQFF.

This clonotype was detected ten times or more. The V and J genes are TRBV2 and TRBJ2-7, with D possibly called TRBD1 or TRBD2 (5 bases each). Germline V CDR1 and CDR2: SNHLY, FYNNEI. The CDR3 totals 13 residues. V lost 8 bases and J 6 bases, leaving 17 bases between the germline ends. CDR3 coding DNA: TGTGCCAGCGTCTCACGGGGCCCACCCGAGCAGTACTTC. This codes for CASVSRGPPEQYF.

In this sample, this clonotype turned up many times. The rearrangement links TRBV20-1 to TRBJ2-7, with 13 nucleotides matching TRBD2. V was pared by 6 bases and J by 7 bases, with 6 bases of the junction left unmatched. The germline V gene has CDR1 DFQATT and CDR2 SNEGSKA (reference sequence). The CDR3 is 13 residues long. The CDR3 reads CSARTSGSGEQYF. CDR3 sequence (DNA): TGCAGTGCACGGACTAGCGGGAGTGGAGAGCAGTACTTC.